The 25 T cell receptor beta chains given below trace back to one sample, sequenced in a study of neoadjuvant anti-PD-1 for oral cavity cancer. The repertoire was sequenced with immunoSEQ multiplex PCR; TCRdb's copy has only in-frame clones and lacks some. The sample lists tens of thousands of clones, around four fifths occurring once. Sequenced material: PBMCs, taken before nivolumab (anti-PD-1) treatment. The receptors were gathered from a person aged 35-79 years with oral cavity squamous cell carcinoma.

This chain links TRBV30 with TRBJ2-3, with no clear D. V was pared by 4 bases and J by 9 bases, with 14 bases between. CDR1 and CDR2 from the germline V gene are GTSNPN and SVGIG (reference sequence). There are 12 residues in the CDR3. CDR3 amino acids: CAWNQPQITQYF. CDR3 sequence (DNA): TGTGCCTGGAACCAACCACAGATAACGCAGTATTTT.

The CDR3 protein is CASSLTSGLETQYF. In DNA form, the CDR3 reads TGTGCCAGCAGCTTAACTAGCGGCCTAGAGACCCAGTACTTC. This chain connects TRBV7-9 to TRBJ2-5; 8 positions match TRBD2. With 2 bases clipped from V and 4 bases from J, the junction kept 3 bases outside the gene matches. The CDR3 is 14 residues long. Germline loops: CDR1 SEHNR, CDR2 FQNEAQ (reference sequence).

V and J are TRBV27 and TRBJ2-3, with D perhaps matching TRBD1 or TRBD2 (5 bases each). In germline, CDR1 is MNHEY, CDR2 SMNVEV (reference sequence). V was pared by 7 bases and J by 13 bases, with 21 bases between. The CDR3 runs to 13 residues. CDR3 sequence reads: CASTRLMGDQKYF. As DNA, the CDR3 is TGTGCCAGCACTCGCCTCATGGGGGACCAGAAGTATTTT.

The rearrangement joins TRBV10-3 to TRBJ2-7; unclear D gene. The germline V gene has CDR1 ENHRY and CDR2 SYGVKD. The CDR3 is 12 residues long. Deletions cut 0 bases from V and 7 bases from J, with 7 bases between. The CDR3: CAISESTWEQYF. CDR3 DNA: TGTGCCATCAGTGAGTCGACTTGGGAGCAGTACTTC.

This clone has a handful of counts. The rearrangement uses TRBV21-1 and TRBJ1-5. TRBV21-1 is given as a pseudogene. The CDR3 has 16 residues. CDR3 amino acids: CASSRVGRRVPGPQHF. The CDR3, as DNA: TGTGCCAGCAGCAGGGTGGGTAGGAGAGTCCCAGGGCCCCAGCATTTT.

The CDR3 nucleotides read TGTGCCAGCAGTACCGGGACATTGAACACTGAAGCTTTCTTT. Protein sequence: CASSTGTLNTEAFF. The genes are TRBV6-6 and TRBJ1-1, with D possibly TRBD1 on 6 matching bases. Germline V gene sequence: CDR1 MNHNY, CDR2 SVGAGI (reference sequence). The V and J ends lost 5 bases and 0 bases respectively, with 10 bases between them. The CDR3 is 14 residues long.

This chain uses TRBV5-1 with TRBJ2-1, with TRBD2 identical over 8 bases. V was clipped by 1 base and J by 7 bases; unmatched bases: 7. CDR3 length equals 15 residues. The V gene's germline CDR1 is SGHRS and CDR2 YFSETQ. In DNA, the CDR3 is TGCGCCAGCAGCTTGAGTTCGGGGGGGCTAAATGAGCAGTTCTTC. It yields the protein CASSLSSGGLNEQFF.

The CDR3 is CASSPEVGEGAGANVLTF. The DNA for the CDR3 is TGCGCCAGCAGTCCGGAGGTTGGAGAGGGCGCTGGGGCCAACGTCCTGACTTTC. The V and J genes are TRBV5-1 and TRBJ2-6; D is perhaps TRBD2 (5 bases). The CDR3 extends over 18 amino acids. V was clipped by 5 bases and J by 2 bases, with 20 bases between them. Germline V gene lookup returns CDR1 SGHRS and CDR2 YFSETQ.

The V call is TRBV6-5, the J call TRBJ1-2; 8 bases are a match to TRBD1. V lost 5 bases and J lost 7; bases outside the gene matches: 9. CDR1 is MNHEY, CDR2 SVGAGI, per germline. The CDR3 totals 14 residues. The CDR3 is CASSTQGGLVGYTF. CDR3 DNA: TGTGCCAGCAGTACACAGGGGGGGCTTGTTGGCTACACCTTC.

V usage is TRBV27 and J usage is TRBJ2-1, with D hard to call. The V end was cut by 5 bases, the J end by 2 bases, with 4 bases between. Germline loops: CDR1 MNHEY, CDR2 SMNVEV (reference sequence). The CDR3 is made up of 12 amino acids. In DNA, the CDR3 is TGTGCCAGCAGTACGCCCTACAATGAGCAGTTCTTC. Protein sequence: CASSTPYNEQFF.

The chain's CDR3 is CSASVNTEAFF. The DNA of the CDR3 is TGCAGTGCTAGTGTGAACACTGAAGCTTTCTTT. The genes are TRBV20-1 and TRBJ1-1; no definite D call. V was pared by 3 bases and J by 0 bases, with 2 bases between. The CDR3 extends over 11 amino acids. Per the germline V gene, CDR1 is DFQATT and CDR2 is SNEGSKA (reference sequence).

The sample holds a few counts of this clone. V is TRBV5-4 and J is TRBJ2-5, with D hard to call. The length of the CDR3 is 15 residues. Germline V gene lookup returns CDR1 SGHNT and CDR2 YYREEE (reference sequence). The V end was cut by 0 bases, the J end by 1 base, with 10 bases between. The CDR3 DNA sequence: TGTGCCAGCAGCTTGGGCGATAGGGTCCAAGAGACCCAGTACTTC. Protein: CASSLGDRVQETQYF.

The rearrangement joins TRBV4-1 to TRBJ2-5; D might be TRBD2 (6 bases). The CDR3 consists of 15 residues. The V end lost 3 bases, the J end lost 1 base, and 12 bases lay between the germline ends. Germline V gene sequence: CDR1 MGHRA, CDR2 YSYEKL. The CDR3 nucleotides read TGCGCCAGCAGCCAGCTGGGACTCTCCCAAGAGACCCAGTACTTC. Protein product: CASSQLGLSQETQYF.

The J gene is TRBJ1-2, the V gene TRBV5-4; maybe TRBD1 (6 bases). The CDR3 totals 14 residues. From germline, CDR1 is SGHNT and CDR2 YYREEE (reference sequence). Trimming removed 4 bases from V and 2 bases from J, with 12 bases in between. The DNA for the CDR3 is TGTGCCAGCAGCGCGGGGGGCAAGAACTATGGCTACACCTTC. Translated, it gives CASSAGGKNYGYTF.

V and J are TRBV11-2 and TRBJ1-3; D is ambiguous. The CDR3 has 17 amino acids. V dropped 1 base and J dropped 2 bases, with 15 bases sitting between them. Germline CDR1 is SGHAT and CDR2 is FQNNGV. The CDR3: CASSLGWFGVAGNTIYF. CDR3 in DNA: TGTGCCAGCAGCTTAGGTTGGTTCGGGGTAGCTGGAAACACCATATATTTT.

The chain uses TRBV6-4 and TRBJ2-1; TRBD1 matches 8 bases. Per germline, CDR1 MRHNA and CDR2 SNTAGT. The CDR3 contains 16 residues. With V trimmed by 6 bases and J by 6 bases, 13 bases remained unmatched. The DNA of the CDR3 is TGTGCCAGCAGCCCCACAGGACAGGGTCAAGTCAATGAGCAGTTCTTC. As protein: CASSPTGQGQVNEQFF.

The chain has TRBV5-1 and TRBJ2-7, with TRBD1 identical over 11 bases. V shed 4 bases and J 0 bases; nucleotides not matched to a gene: 6. The CDR3 has 16 amino acids. CDR1 and CDR2 (germline): SGHRS, YFSETQ. CDR3 region: CASSMDGTGGSYEQYF. Written as DNA, the CDR3 is TGCGCCAGCAGCATGGACGGGACAGGGGGCTCCTACGAGCAGTACTTC.

This clone was counted between two and nine times. V and J are TRBV4-2 and TRBJ2-1, with D possibly matching TRBD1 (5 bases). Per the germline V gene, CDR1 is LGHNA and CDR2 is YNFKEQ. V dropped 1 base and J dropped 8 bases, with 18 bases sitting between them. CDR3 length: 16 amino acids. The CDR3 DNA reads TGTGCCAGCAGCCAAGGAGGTGGCCAGGGTTATGATGAGCAGTTCTTC. It yields the protein CASSQGGGQGYDEQFF.

V and J are TRBV9 and TRBJ1-3; D not resolved. This CDR3 region has 14 residues. V lost 4 bases and J 0 bases, leaving 8 bases between the germline ends. Per germline, CDR1 SGDLS and CDR2 YYNGEE. CDR3 sequence reads: CASSSVFSGNTIYF. The DNA of the CDR3 is TGTGCCAGCAGCTCGGTTTTCTCTGGAAACACCATATATTTT.

This chain links TRBV10-2 with TRBJ1-1; D is possibly TRBD1 (5 bases). The CDR3 totals 15 residues. From germline, CDR1 is WSHSY and CDR2 SAAADI. V lost 6 bases, J lost 1 base, and 15 bases lay in between. The CDR3 reads CASRTALTANTEAFF. CDR3 bases: TGCGCCAGCAGGACGGCTTTGACAGCGAACACTGAAGCTTTCTTT.

The chain links TRBV6-5 to TRBJ1-3; the match to TRBD1 covers 8 bases. The CDR3 is made up of 16 amino acids. Germline V CDR1 and CDR2: MNHEY, SVGAGI. With V trimmed by 4 bases and J by 4 bases, 9 bases remained unmatched. The CDR3 loop is CASSFPGTGPGNTIYF. The CDR3 nucleotides read TGTGCCAGCAGTTTCCCCGGGACAGGCCCAGGAAACACCATATATTTT.

V is TRBV9 and J is TRBJ2-7; D tentatively fits TRBD1 or TRBD2 (5 bases each). Germline lookup yields CDR1 SGDLS and CDR2 YYNGEE. Trimming cost V 0 bases and J 9 bases, with 13 bases left between them. The CDR3 sequence is 13 residues long. The CDR3 nucleotides read TGTGCCAGCAGCGTAGTCCCAGGGAGAATGCAGTACTTC. It encodes CASSVVPGRMQYF.

The rearrangement joins TRBV5-8 to TRBJ1-4; perhaps TRBD1 as D (6 bases). Germline V gene sequence: CDR1 SGHTS, CDR2 YDEGEE. Trimming took 0 bases from V and 5 from J, leaving 11 bases between them. This CDR3 region has 15 residues. CDR3 in amino acids: CASSLGQAENEKLFF. The CDR3, as DNA: TGTGCCAGCAGCTTGGGACAGGCTGAGAATGAAAAACTGTTTTTT.

The chain recombines TRBV6-5 with TRBJ1-6; no clear D. Germline-derived CDR1 and CDR2 are MNHEY and SVGAGI. This CDR3 has 14 residues. The V and J ends lost 6 bases and 7 bases respectively, with 13 bases between them. CDR3 region: CASSFHGPNSPLHF. CDR3 nucleotides: TGTGCCAGCAGCTTTCACGGGCCCAATTCACCCCTCCACTTT.

This clone was seen more than once but under ten times. The chain carries TRBV9 and TRBJ2-7, with D uncertain. Germline V gene data show CDR1 as SGDLS and CDR2 as YYNGEE. Trimming left V 0 bases short and J 1 base short, with 5 bases between. The CDR3 has 13 amino acids. CDR3 bases: TGTGCCAGCAGCGTAGGCGGTTCCTACGAGCAGTACTTC. Its translation is CASSVGGSYEQYF.